One sample yielded the 12 T cell receptor beta chains listed below, sequenced in a study of T cell repertoires in ileal Crohn's disease. Profiling relied on immunoSEQ multiplex PCR, and the TCRdb table lists in-frame clones only, not all of them. The sample holds some 15,000 clones, 50% to 75% seen once. The sample was ileal tissue. The receptors were gathered from an adult with Crohn's disease.

J is TRBJ2-7 and V is TRBV18, with 7 positions matching TRBD2. V dropped 2 bases and J dropped 5; count of bases not matched to a gene: 6. CDR1 and CDR2 (germline): KGHSH, LQKENI. The CDR3 runs 14 residues. The chain's CDR3 is CASSPTAGVDEQYF. The DNA for the CDR3 is TGTGCCAGCTCACCAACGGCGGGGGTCGACGAGCAGTACTTC.

The genes are TRBV5-1 and TRBJ2-1, with TRBD2 identical over 11 bases. Germline CDR1 reads SGHRS; CDR2 reads YFSETQ. This CDR3 is 15 amino acids long. Trimming at V came to 4 bases and at J to 4 bases, leaving 4 bases not matched to a gene. CDR3 DNA: TGCGCCAGCAGCCCAGGGACTAGCGGATACAATGAGCAGTTCTTC. Translating gives CASSPGTSGYNEQFF.

The V call is TRBV19, the J call TRBJ1-1; D uncertain. The V end lost 1 base, the J end lost 5 bases, and 5 bases lay between the germline ends. The V gene's germline CDR1 is LNHDA and CDR2 SQIVND (reference sequence). The CDR3 is 12 residues long. Here the CDR3 reads CASSIAGTEAFF. In nucleotides, the CDR3 is TGTGCCAGTAGTATAGCGGGGACTGAAGCTTTCTTT.

The chain has TRBV6-5 and TRBJ2-7; D is perhaps TRBD1 (6 bases). CDR3 length: 14 residues. The germline V gene encodes CDR1 MNHEY and CDR2 SVGAGI. The V end lost 8 bases, the J end lost 2 bases, and 16 bases lay between the germline ends. The CDR3 here is CASGNRVPPYEQYF. The CDR3 DNA follows: TGTGCCAGCGGAAACAGGGTCCCCCCCTACGAGCAGTACTTC.

The V call is TRBV30, the J call TRBJ2-2; TRBD2 aligns across 8 bases. The germline V gene has CDR1 GTSNPN and CDR2 SVGIG (reference sequence). This CDR3 region has 14 residues. J was trimmed by 3 bases and V by 4 bases; bases with no gene match: 4. As DNA, the CDR3 is TGTGCCTGGACGGGAGGGCTATACACCGGGGAGCTGTTTTTT. This gives the protein CAWTGGLYTGELFF.

CDR3 residues: CAMGREGNYEQYF. The CDR3 DNA follows: TGTGCCATGGGCCGGGAAGGGAACTACGAGCAGTACTTC. The chain recombines TRBV10-3 with TRBJ2-7; D possibly corresponds to TRBD2 (5 bases). The germline CDR1 and CDR2 sequences are ENHRY and SYGVKD. The V end was cut by 9 bases, the J end by 3 bases, with 15 bases between. The CDR3 is 13 amino acids.

The rearrangement joins TRBV23-1 to TRBJ1-2; 12 nucleotides line up with TRBD1. TRBV23-1 is an ORF; its function is uncertain. The CDR3 runs to 16 residues. Trimming at V came to 6 bases and at J to 8 bases, leaving 13 bases not matched to a gene. The CDR3 nucleotides read TGCGCCAGCAGCAAAGCCCCGGGACAGGGGGCGCAAGGCTACACCTTC. It is translated as CASSKAPGQGAQGYTF.

The genes are TRBV19 and TRBJ2-7; D might be TRBD2 (6 bases). Germline CDR1 and CDR2: LNHDA and SQIVND (reference sequence). Trimming left V 3 bases short and J 1 base short, with 16 bases between. The CDR3 consists of 16 residues. Here the CDR3 DNA reads TGTGCCAGTAGTATCTCGTTCCAAGCGGGTTCCTACGAGCAGTACTTC. This gives the protein CASSISFQAGSYEQYF.

The chain employs TRBV25-1 and TRBJ1-3, with TRBD1 matching 8 bases. The V gene's germline CDR1 is MGHDK and CDR2 SYGVNS. J was trimmed by 2 bases and V by 5 bases; bases with no gene match: 2. CDR3 length: 14 amino acids. The CDR3 nucleotides read TGTGCCAGCAGTCGGACAGGGACTGGAAACACCATATATTTT. Translated: CASSRTGTGNTIYF.

The genes are TRBV19 and TRBJ2-2; D is possibly TRBD1 (6 bases). The CDR3 loop spans 15 amino acids. The V end was cut by 6 bases, the J end by 2 bases, with 13 bases between. From germline, CDR1 is LNHDA and CDR2 SQIVND (reference sequence). The CDR3: CASRTTGSNTGELFF. CDR3 DNA sequence: TGTGCCAGTAGAACTACAGGGAGTAACACCGGGGAGCTGTTTTTT.

A remark on this clone: Other DNA sequences in this sample translate to the same CDR3. V gene TRBV18 combines with J gene TRBJ2-7; 9 bases are shared with TRBD1. This CDR3 spans 14 amino acids. Germline CDR1 reads KGHSH; CDR2 reads LQKENI. V was clipped by 2 bases and J by 3 bases; unmatched bases: 2. The CDR3 coding sequence is TGTGCCAGCTCACCAGGGACAGGGATCTACGAGCAGTACTTC. Its protein is CASSPGTGIYEQYF. Variable domain in full (rest from reference TRBV18 and TRBJ2-7): NAGVMQNPRHLVRRRGQEARLRCSPMKGHSHVYWYRQLPEEGLKFMVYLQKENIIDESGMPKERFSAEFPKEGPSILRIQQVVRGDSAAYFCASSPGTGIYEQYFGPGTRLTVT.

This sequence joins TRBV4-2 and TRBJ2-1, with D possibly TRBD1 on 6 matching bases. Per the germline V gene, CDR1 is LGHNA and CDR2 is YNFKEQ. The CDR3 length is 14 residues. The V end lost 3 bases, the J end lost 7 bases, and 13 bases lay between the germline ends. The CDR3 here is CASSQSQGKNEQFF. CDR3 DNA: TGTGCCAGCAGCCAGTCCCAGGGGAAGAATGAGCAGTTCTTC.